This T cell receptor beta chain was recorded in a study of a mutant IDH1 vaccine in newly diagnosed glioma. Study information: Scheduled for weeks 1, 3, 5, 7, 11, 15, 19 and 23, eight vaccinations were given to patients. Treatment recipients were roughly 62% male and about 40% female, and their mean age was around 40 years. Initiation of the vaccine course occurred 4-6 weeks after radiotherapy alone, or alongside temozolomide cycles.

Points from the study as a whole: Patients mounted vaccine-induced immune responses in just over 90% of cases.

The trim removed 4 bases at V and 5 bases at J, leaving 8 bases unmatched. Germline V CDR1 and CDR2: MNHEY, SVGAGI. The CDR3 consists of 15 residues. TCRdb keeps only in-frame clones here, not all; method: immunoSEQ multiplex PCR. The table has 45,000 to 60,000 clones, 78% seen once. Described time point: week 5, during vaccination. The content of each vaccine dose was 300 ug of mutant IDH1 20-mer peptide, and topical imiquimod accompanied it. About this clone: No antigen is known for it.

The sequenced sample was PBMCs, obtained from a glioma patient whose treatment included an IDH1 peptide vaccine. This sequence joins TRBV6-5 and TRBJ1-1; the match to TRBD1 covers 9 bases. The receptor was isolated from a man aged 45 to 65 with glioma. This CDR3 is CASSWGDRVGTEAFF. DNA of the CDR3: TGTGCCAGCAGTTGGGGGGACAGGGTAGGAACTGAAGCTTTCTTT.